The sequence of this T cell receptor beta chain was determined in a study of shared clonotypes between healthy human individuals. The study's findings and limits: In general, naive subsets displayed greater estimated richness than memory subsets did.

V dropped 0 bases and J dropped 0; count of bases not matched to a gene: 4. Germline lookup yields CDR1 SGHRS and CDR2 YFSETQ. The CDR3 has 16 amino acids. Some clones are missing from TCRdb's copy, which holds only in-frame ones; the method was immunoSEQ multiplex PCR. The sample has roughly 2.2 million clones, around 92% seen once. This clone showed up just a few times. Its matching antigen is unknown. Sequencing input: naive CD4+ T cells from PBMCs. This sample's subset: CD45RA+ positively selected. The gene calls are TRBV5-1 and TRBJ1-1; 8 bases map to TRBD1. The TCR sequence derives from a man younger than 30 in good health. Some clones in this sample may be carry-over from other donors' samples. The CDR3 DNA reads TGCGCCAGCAGCTTGGGTGCAGGGGGCATGAACACTGAAGCTTTCTTT. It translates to CASSLGAGGMNTEAFF.